The 20 T cell receptor beta chains in this list originate from one sample, sequenced in a study of blood T cell repertoires in COVID-19 (dated by TCRdb to between 2020 and 2021). Library preparation was by the immunoSEQ multiplex PCR assay. TCRdb provides this immuneACCESS table in a form limited to in-frame rearrangements. Some clones are lacking; in checked studies, under half of them reflect an unresolved V gene, and why the rest are absent is not known. The sample table records 35,000 to 50,000 clones; almost 85% of these occur just once. The ten largest make up more than 20% of the sample. Sequencing was carried out using peripheral blood. Receptors were obtained from an older woman with acute or convalescent COVID-19.

The chain couples TRBV4-2 to TRBJ1-3, with D possibly being TRBD1 (5 bases). Trimming shortened V by 1 base and J by 7 bases, and 17 bases separated the two germline ends. The CDR3 sequence is 16 residues long. Germline V CDR1 and CDR2: LGHNA, YNFKEQ. The CDR3 spells CASSQVVASAGNTIYF. Here the CDR3 DNA reads TGTGCCAGCAGCCAAGTAGTGGCCAGCGCAGGGAACACCATATATTTT.

This clone has just one count. The rearrangement joins TRBV13 to TRBJ2-2, with 7 bases fitting TRBD2. Trimming at V came to 4 bases and at J to 3 bases, leaving 8 bases not matched to a gene. CDR1 and CDR2 (germline): PRHDT, FYEKMQ (reference sequence). The CDR3 runs to 16 residues. CDR3 sequence reads: CASSSSAAGDTGELFF. The DNA for the CDR3 is TGTGCCAGCAGCTCCTCCGCGGCGGGGGACACCGGGGAGCTGTTTTTT.

The chain uses TRBV5-4 and TRBJ1-6; 8 nucleotides align to TRBD1. Germline V gene lookup returns CDR1 SGHNT and CDR2 YYREEE (reference sequence). With V trimmed by 0 bases and J by 8 bases, 10 bases remained unmatched. The CDR3 consists of 17 residues. In DNA form, the CDR3 reads TGTGCCAGCAGCTTGGCCGGGACCTCAGGGGGCGATTCACCCCTCCACTTT. It translates to CASSLAGTSGGDSPLHF.

This chain joins TRBV5-1 and TRBJ2-1; 7 bases agree with TRBD1. The J segment lost 5 bases and the V segment lost 0 bases, leaving 11 bases of the junction unmatched. The germline V gene has CDR1 SGHRS and CDR2 YFSETQ. There are 17 residues in the CDR3. CDR3 amino acids: CASSLDLATGFDNEQFF. As DNA, the CDR3 is TGCGCCAGCAGCTTGGATCTCGCGACAGGGTTTGACAATGAGCAGTTCTTC.

The CDR3 reads CASNRDSENTEAFF. In DNA, the CDR3 is TGTGCCAGCAATAGGGACAGTGAGAACACTGAAGCTTTCTTT. The rearrangement links TRBV5-4 to TRBJ1-1, with TRBD1 identical over 7 bases. CDR3 length: 14 amino acids. Germline V CDR1 and CDR2: SGHNT, YYREEE (reference sequence). After removal of 6 bases from V and 1 base from J, the junction contained 6 bases not matched to a gene.

The CDR3 is CASSVGTTPFKEQYF. The CDR3 DNA follows: TGTGCCAGCAGCGTAGGTACTACACCCTTTAAAGAGCAGTACTTC. V usage is TRBV9 and J usage is TRBJ2-7; D is ambiguous. V was shortened by 0 bases and J by 7 bases, with 17 bases between the two germline ends. The CDR3 spans 15 residues. Per germline, CDR1 SGDLS and CDR2 YYNGEE.

This chain connects TRBV21-1 to TRBJ2-7; TRBD1, the D gene given by the table, was not confirmed from the DNA. TRBV21-1 is a pseudogene. There are 15 residues in the CDR3. CDR3 residues: CASSNRDISSYEQYF. The CDR3 bases are TGTGCCAGCAGCAACCGGGACATTTCCTCCTACGAGCAGTACTTC.

The gene calls are TRBV6-4 and TRBJ1-2, with 9 nucleotides matching TRBD1. The CDR3 extends over 14 amino acids. Germline-derived CDR1 and CDR2 are MRHNA and SNTAGT. V shed 3 bases and J 1 base; nucleotides not matched to a gene: 0. Here the CDR3 reads CASSETGGNYGYTF. The CDR3 DNA sequence: TGTGCCAGCAGTGAGACAGGGGGTAACTATGGCTACACCTTC.

The chain carries TRBV19 and TRBJ1-6; weak D call: TRBD1 (5 bases). Trimming stripped 6 bases from V and 8 bases from J, with 17 bases between. Per the germline V gene, CDR1 is LNHDA and CDR2 is SQIVND (reference sequence). This CDR3 comprises 15 residues. The CDR3 sequence: CASSRYRGVDSPLHF. The CDR3 DNA reads as TGTGCCAGTAGCCGATATAGGGGTGTGGATTCACCCCTCCACTTT. Full variable domain (rest looked up from reference TRBV19 and TRBJ1-6): DGGITQSPKYLFRKEGQNVTLSCEQNLNHDAMYWYRQDPGQGLRLIYYSQIVNDFQKGDIAEGYSVSREKKESFPLTVTSAQKNPTAFYLCASSRYRGVDSPLHFGNGTRLTVT.

V usage is TRBV7-3 and J usage is TRBJ2-3; 7 bases are shared with TRBD1. Trimming removed 5 bases from V and 0 bases from J; junction bases left unmatched: 2. This CDR3 region has 14 residues. Per the germline V gene, CDR1 is SGHTA and CDR2 is FQGTGA. CDR3: CASSPGQSTDTQYF. CDR3 sequence (DNA): TGTGCCAGCAGCCCGGGACAGAGCACAGATACGCAGTATTTT.

The chain links TRBV27 to TRBJ1-4, with D maybe TRBD1 (5 bases). The ends were cut back, 6 bases at V and 0 bases at J, with 14 bases in the middle. The length of the CDR3 is 16 residues. CDR1 is MNHEY and CDR2 is SMNVEV in the germline V gene (reference sequence). This chain's CDR3 is CASREAGTATNEKLFF. CDR3 sequence (DNA): TGTGCCAGCAGAGAGGCAGGGACTGCAACTAATGAAAAACTGTTTTTT. The variable domain in full, with the rest retrieved from reference TRBV27 and TRBJ1-4, is EAQVTQNPRYLITVTGKKLTVTCSQNMNHEYMSWYRQDPGLGLRQIYYSMNVEVTDKGDVPEGYKVSRKEKRNFPLILESPSPNQTSLYFCASREAGTATNEKLFFGSGTQLSVL.

CDR3 nucleotides: TGTGCCAGCAGCGGGACAGGGACGATCGGGACCCAGTACTTC. Encoded protein: CASSGTGTIGTQYF. V gene TRBV6-2 or TRBV6-3 combines with J gene TRBJ2-5; 9 bases are shared with TRBD1. Per the germline V gene, CDR1 is MNHEY and CDR2 is SVGEGT. The CDR3 is made up of 14 amino acids. The trim removed 6 bases at V and 7 bases at J, leaving 9 bases unmatched.

The chain employs TRBV5-1 and TRBJ2-1; 8 bases are shared with TRBD2. Per germline, CDR1 SGHRS and CDR2 YFSETQ. This CDR3 has 15 amino acids. Germline trimming cut 7 bases from V and 5 bases from J; bases unmatched to any gene: 11. As DNA, the CDR3 is TGCGCCAGCCGATCTGGACTAGCCCGAAACAATGAGCAGTTCTTC. As protein: CASRSGLARNNEQFF.

V is TRBV4-1 and J is TRBJ1-1, with 7 bases matching TRBD1. The CDR3 has 13 residues. J gave up 4 bases and V 4 bases, and 3 bases lay outside the gene matches. Germline V gene lookup returns CDR1 MGHRA and CDR2 YSYEKL. As DNA, the CDR3 is TGCGCCAGCAGCCCCTCAGGGGGCACTGAAGCTTTCTTT. This encodes CASSPSGGTEAFF.

V usage is TRBV18 and J usage is TRBJ2-3; the D gene is possibly TRBD2 (5 bases). This CDR3 is 15 amino acids long. The V gene's germline CDR1 is KGHSH and CDR2 LQKENI. V was pared by 3 bases and J by 3 bases, with 13 bases between. The CDR3, as DNA: TGTGCCAGCTCACCTGAGGGTTTTATAACAGATACGCAGTATTTT. Translating gives CASSPEGFITDTQYF.

The V and J genes are TRBV27 and TRBJ1-3; a possible D gene is TRBD1 (6 bases). The CDR3 runs 22 residues. The V gene lost 6 bases and the J gene lost 4 bases, with 37 bases spanning the gap. Germline CDR1 reads MNHEY; CDR2 reads SMNVEV (reference sequence). The CDR3: CASRSLSTGRVRGYDRGNTIYF. CDR3 DNA sequence: TGTGCCAGCAGGTCCCTTAGCACCGGTCGAGTCAGGGGATACGATAGGGGAAACACCATATATTTT.

The chain is built from TRBV5-1 and TRBJ2-7, with D maybe TRBD1 (5 bases). Germline CDR1 reads SGHRS; CDR2 reads YFSETQ. This CDR3 contains 15 residues. The ends were cut back, 4 bases at V and 3 bases at J, with 17 bases in the middle. CDR3 coding DNA: TGCGCCAGCAGCCCGGCTGGTAGGGGCCTCTACGAGCAGTACTTC. This translates into CASSPAGRGLYEQYF.

This clone appeared once. The rearrangement links TRBV9 to TRBJ2-7; no firm D call. Trimming removed 0 bases from V and 0 bases from J, with 4 bases in between. Germline CDR1 SGDLS, CDR2 YYNGEE. The CDR3 covers 13 residues. CDR3 sequence: CASSVGSSYEQYF. Here the CDR3 DNA reads TGTGCCAGCAGCGTAGGCAGCTCCTACGAGCAGTACTTC.

The chain recombines TRBV7-2 with TRBJ1-1, with 7 bases lining up with TRBD1. Germline V gives CDR1 SGHTA, CDR2 FQGNSA. The J segment lost 8 bases and the V segment lost 4 bases, leaving 4 bases of the junction unmatched. This CDR3 has 12 residues. The CDR3 coding sequence is TGTGCCAGCAGCTCTACAGGGGTGGAAGCTTTCTTT. Protein: CASSSTGVEAFF. Using reference TRBV7-2 and TRBJ1-1 for the parts outside the CDR3, the full variable domain is GAGVSQSPSNKVTEKGKDVELRCDPISGHTALYWYRQSLGQGLEFLIYFQGNSAPDKSGLPSDRFSAERTGGSVSTLTIQRTQQEDSAVYLCASSSTGVEAFFGQGTRLTVV.

This chain joins TRBV10-2 and TRBJ1-1; 9 nucleotides match TRBD1. Trimming at V came to 7 bases and at J to 5 bases, leaving 5 bases not matched to a gene. Germline V gene data show CDR1 as WSHSY and CDR2 as SAAADI. This CDR3 is built from 13 residues. CDR3 in DNA: TGCGCCAGCAAGAACAGGGGGCGGACTGAAGCTTTCTTT. Protein sequence: CASKNRGRTEAFF.